Presented here are 20 T cell receptor beta chains from one specimen sequenced in a study of shared clonotypes between healthy human individuals. Here immunoSEQ multiplex PCR was the method, and the copy in TCRdb shows in-frame clones only, minus some. The top ten hold under 0.45% of the sample, which has about 2.3 million clones, approximately 95% seen once. The sample taken for sequencing was naive CD4+ T cells from PBMCs. Subset described: CD45RA+ positively selected. The receptors come from a man between 18 and 35 years old in good health. Some clones in this sample may be carry-over from other donors' samples.

This sequence joins TRBV10-3 and TRBJ2-2; D is tentatively TRBD1 or TRBD2 (5 bases each). The CDR3 sequence is 15 residues long. Germline values: CDR1 ENHRY, CDR2 SYGVKD. Trimming took off 10 bases at V and 3 bases at J, with 18 bases between the two ends. The CDR3 is CATAKMGRDTGELFF. Here the CDR3 DNA reads TGTGCCACCGCCAAAATGGGACGGGACACCGGGGAGCTGTTTTTT.

V usage is TRBV11-2 and J usage is TRBJ2-1; 10 positions agree with TRBD1. Trimming at V came to 5 bases and at J to 8 bases, leaving 12 bases not matched to a gene. Germline V CDR1 and CDR2: SGHAT, FQNNGV. This CDR3 contains 16 residues. The CDR3 reads CASSPTRDRGWDEQFF. CDR3 in DNA: TGTGCCAGCAGCCCCACCCGGGACAGGGGTTGGGATGAGCAGTTCTTC.

This sequence joins TRBV29-1 and TRBJ2-7, with TRBD2 matching over 12 bases. V trimming: 4 bases; J trimming: 3 bases; junction bases outside the gene matches: 4. This CDR3 has 14 amino acids. Germline V gives CDR1 SQVTM, CDR2 ANQGSEA. The CDR3 protein is CSVAGTSGYYEQYF. As DNA, the CDR3 is TGCAGCGTTGCCGGGACTAGCGGGTACTACGAGCAGTACTTC.

V usage is TRBV7-9 and J usage is TRBJ2-7, with TRBD2 as a possible D gene (5 bases). This CDR3 contains 15 residues. Trimming left V 5 bases short and J 3 bases short, with 17 bases between. CDR1 is SEHNR, CDR2 FQNEAQ, per germline (reference sequence). CDR3 coding DNA: TGTGCCAGCAGCCATCCTCCCGAGGGCCGCTACGAGCAGTACTTC. Protein sequence: CASSHPPEGRYEQYF.

The V gene is TRBV6-1, the J gene TRBJ1-1, with TRBD1 identical over 8 bases. The germline gives CDR1 MNHNS, CDR2 SASEGT. The CDR3 runs to 13 residues. The V segment lost 6 bases and the J segment 3 bases; nucleotides outside the gene matches: 3. The CDR3 DNA follows: TGTGCCAGCAGCGGACAGGGTCACACTGAAGCTTTCTTT. Translated: CASSGQGHTEAFF.

This rearrangement joins TRBV6-6 to TRBJ2-1, with 8 nucleotides matching TRBD2. Trimming took 3 bases from V and 8 from J; bases not matched to a gene: 9. CDR1 is MNHNY and CDR2 is SVGAGI in the germline V gene (reference sequence). The CDR3 spans 15 residues. CDR3 sequence (DNA): TGTGCCAGCAGTTATGGGGGGACTAGTTTCGATGAGCAGTTCTTC. Amino acid sequence: CASSYGGTSFDEQFF.

The J gene is TRBJ2-7, the V gene TRBV28, with D unresolved. Germline V lookup: CDR1 MDHEN, CDR2 SYDVKM. V shed 2 bases and J shed 13 bases, with 18 bases lying between them. This CDR3 is built from 13 residues. The CDR3, as DNA: TGTGCCAGCAGTTTAGGGCCGTTAATGGCTTTTTACTTC. Translated: CASSLGPLMAFYF. The full variable domain, rest sourced from reference TRBV28 and TRBJ2-7, is DVKVTQSSRYLVKRTGEKVFLECVQDMDHENMFWYRQDPGLGLRLIYFSYDVKMKEKGDIPEGYSVSREKKERFSLILESASTNQTSMYLCASSLGPLMAFYFGPGTRLTVT.

In regard to this clone: Other DNA sequences in the sample encode the same CDR3. The chain carries TRBV5-1 and TRBJ2-7; a weak D match, TRBD2 (6 bases). Germline V lookup: CDR1 SGHRS, CDR2 YFSETQ. Between the trimmed V and J ends, which lost 5 bases and 0 bases, there was a span of 12 bases. CDR3 length equals 14 residues. DNA for the CDR3: TGCGCCAGCAGTCGGGACGGGAGCTCCTACGAGCAGTACTTC. Its translation is CASSRDGSSYEQYF.

The V gene is TRBV30, the J gene TRBJ2-1; D is unclear. The length of the CDR3 is 13 residues. Looked up from germline, CDR1 is GTSNPN and CDR2 is SVGIG (reference sequence). V was shortened by 5 bases and J by 4 bases, with 12 bases between the two germline ends. Here the CDR3 DNA reads TGTGCCTGGGACCGAGGCGGTTACAATGAGCAGTTCTTC. It specifies CAWDRGGYNEQFF.

The genes are TRBV12-2 and TRBJ2-5. TRBV12-2 is deemed a pseudogene. The CDR3 runs to 17 residues. The CDR3 reads CASRPSGASEGQETQYF. For the CDR3, the DNA is TGTGCAAGTCGCCCCTCAGGGGCTAGCGAGGGGCAAGAGACCCAGTACTTC.

The CDR3 region is CASSQSSGGWDTQYF. CDR3 DNA sequence: TGCGCCAGCAGCCAATCTAGCGGAGGCTGGGATACGCAGTATTTT. The J gene is TRBJ2-3, the V gene TRBV4-1, with 7 nucleotides matching TRBD2. V trimming: 2 bases; J trimming: 6 bases; junction bases outside the gene matches: 8. Looked up from germline, CDR1 is MGHRA and CDR2 is YSYEKL. The CDR3 is made up of 15 amino acids.

For the CDR3, the DNA is TGTGCCAGCAATACAATCTCGACTAGCGGGAGTACAGATACGCAGTATTTT. Amino acids: CASNTISTSGSTDTQYF. The J gene is TRBJ2-3, the V gene TRBV28, with TRBD2 matching over 12 bases. J lost 3 bases, V lost 7 bases, and 11 bases had no gene match. The CDR3 contains 17 residues. Germline lookup yields CDR1 MDHEN and CDR2 SYDVKM.

The gene calls are TRBV7-2 and TRBJ2-7; D is uncertain. Germline CDR1 reads SGHTA; CDR2 reads FQGNSA. The CDR3 contains 16 residues. V was cut by 5 bases and J by 1 base, with 18 bases left in between. The DNA for the CDR3 is TGTGCCAGCAGCCAAGGGCACGGTTTATTGTCCTACGAGCAGTACTTC. As protein: CASSQGHGLLSYEQYF.

The chain has TRBV30 and TRBJ2-7, with D perhaps matching TRBD1 or TRBD2 (5 bases each). V was trimmed by 3 bases and J by 4 bases, leaving 7 bases between them. Germline CDR1 reads GTSNPN; CDR2 reads SVGIG (reference sequence). CDR3 size: 11 residues. The CDR3 is CAWRRGYEQYF. CDR3 DNA sequence: TGTGCCTGGAGGAGGGGTTACGAGCAGTACTTC. The complete variable domain, with remaining parts taken from reference TRBV30 and TRBJ2-7, reads SQTIHQWPATLVQPVGSPLSLECTVEGTSNPNLYWYRQAAGRGLQLLFYSVGIGQISSEVPQNLSASRPQDRQFILSSKKLLLSDSGFYLCAWRRGYEQYFGPGTRLTVT.

V usage is TRBV9 and J usage is TRBJ2-7; D not certain. The CDR3 spans 14 residues. Germline V CDR1 and CDR2: SGDLS, YYNGEE. Between the trimmed V and J ends, which lost 0 bases and 5 bases, there was a span of 12 bases. The CDR3 loop is CASSVAGSSDEQYF. The DNA for the CDR3 is TGTGCCAGCAGCGTAGCGGGTAGTTCGGACGAGCAGTACTTC.

This clone was picked up a small number of times. This specimen includes other DNA sequences encoding the same CDR3. Here the CDR3 reads CASSSGTVNTEAFF. In DNA form, the CDR3 reads TGTGCCAGCAGTTCCGGGACGGTGAACACTGAAGCTTTCTTT. The chain recombines TRBV28 with TRBJ1-1; the D gene is possibly TRBD1 (5 bases). The ends were cut back, 4 bases at V and 0 bases at J, with 9 bases in the middle. The CDR3 is 14 amino acids. Germline CDR1 MDHEN, CDR2 SYDVKM. Drawing the rest from reference TRBV28 and TRBJ1-1, the complete variable domain is DVKVTQSSRYLVKRTGEKVFLECVQDMDHENMFWYRQDPGLGLRLIYFSYDVKMKEKGDIPEGYSVSREKKERFSLILESASTNQTSMYLCASSSGTVNTEAFFGQGTRLTVV.

This chain connects TRBV6-5 to TRBJ2-1; 16 bases line up with TRBD2. After removal of 4 bases from V and 7 bases from J, the junction contained 4 bases not matched to a gene. Germline CDR1 and CDR2: MNHEY and SVGAGI. This CDR3 has 16 amino acids. The CDR3 loop reads CASSWGLAGGGNEQFF. CDR3 sequence (DNA): TGTGCCAGCAGTTGGGGACTAGCGGGAGGGGGAAATGAGCAGTTCTTC.

This sequence joins TRBV6-5 and TRBJ2-3; D is undetermined. The V and J ends lost 5 bases and 2 bases respectively, with 11 bases between them. Germline V CDR1 and CDR2: MNHEY, SVGAGI. The CDR3 has 14 amino acids. For the CDR3, the DNA is TGTGCCAGCAGTCCGACCAGAAACACAGATACGCAGTATTTT. It is translated as CASSPTRNTDTQYF.

The J gene is TRBJ2-5, the V gene TRBV7-8; TRBD2 is a possible D gene (6 bases). Germline CDR1 SGHVS, CDR2 FQNEAQ. The CDR3 length is 17 residues. V was pared by 5 bases and J by 4 bases, with 23 bases between. The DNA of the CDR3 is TGTGCCAGCAGCCCCGTCGGGGCGGGGCTTGCGGTAGAGACCCAGTACTTC. It translates to CASSPVGAGLAVETQYF.

The chain is built from TRBV28 and TRBJ1-5, with TRBD1 matching over 8 bases. The CDR3 loop spans 16 amino acids. With 8 bases clipped from V and 0 bases from J, the junction kept 9 bases outside the gene matches. In germline, CDR1 is MDHEN, CDR2 SYDVKM. CDR3 DNA: TGTGCCAGCTGGGGACAGGTCTTGAATAGCAATCAGCCCCAGCATTTT. The encoded protein is CASWGQVLNSNQPQHF.